This TCR beta chain was found in a study of T-cell memory formation after mild COVID-19. Study-wide background: Among the donors, TCR clusters were largely specific to each donor.

The TCR alpha and TCR beta cDNA libraries, bearing sample barcodes and UMIs, were generated by 5'RACE using constant-segment primers. Each CDR3 protein is one row after TCRdb ran MiXCR on the 5' RACE reads. The sample includes some 150,000 distinct CDR3 sequences, about 19% of them seen just once. The CDR3 contains 14 residues. V was pared by 4 bases and J by 5 bases, with 15 bases between. In germline, CDR1 is SGHRS, CDR2 YFSETQ. The sequenced sample was PBMCs or a T cell subset sorted from them (not recorded which). This sequence originates from an adult woman who had mild COVID-19 (a few samples of this study predate the infection). Cell type and time point are not known. The chain links TRBV5-1 to TRBJ2-5, with D perhaps matching TRBD2 (5 bases). The DNA for the CDR3 is TGCGCCAGCAGCACTTTACTAGAGCATGAGACCCAGTACTTC. Its translation is CASSTLLEHETQYF.